Listed below are T cell receptor beta chains from one sample, sequenced in a study of OX40 agonist ivuxolimab in advanced cancers. This table comes from immunoSEQ multiplex PCR, and its TCRdb copy is limited to in-frame clones, with some not included. The sample lists fewer than 30,000 clones, 85% seen once, with less than 50% in the top ten. Sequenced here: CD4+ or CD8+ T cells sorted from blood, sampled in a trial of the OX40 agonist ivuxolimab. These receptors all stem from an adult with an advanced solid tumor such as melanoma, head and neck, liver or kidney cancer. The CDR3 runs from the conserved cysteine through the conserved F or W. Fields, in order: V gene, D gene, clone size, J gene, CDR3 DNA, CDR3 protein. A D gene is named only where the DNA matches it firmly. Not all rows give a size; the values are once, few, many and, for expanded clones, a class.

TRBV28	TRBD2	NA	TRBJ2-7	TGTGCCAGCAGTCTGATTAGCGGGGGGTCCACCTACGAGCAGTACTTC	CASSLISGGSTYEQYF
TRBV27	NA	NA	TRBJ2-2	TGTGCCAGCAGCCACTCCCAAGGTTTGCCCGGGGAGCTGTTTTTT	CASSHSQGLPGELFF
TRBV5-4	TRBD1	once	TRBJ1-6	TGTGCCAGCAGTGGGACAGGGGTTAATTCACCCCTCCACTTT	CASSGTGVNSPLHF
TRBV27	TRBD1	NA	TRBJ2-3	TGTGCCAGCAGTTGGACAGGAGGCACAGATACGCAGTATTTT	CASSWTGGTDTQYF
TRBV19	NA	medium-sized	TRBJ2-1	TGTGCCAGTAGTACCGCGGGGTATGAGCAGTTCTTC	CASSTAGYEQFF
TRBV6-6	NA	NA	TRBJ2-5	TGTGCCAGCACCCGGGATCAAGAGACCCAGTACTTC	CASTRDQETQYF
TRBV5-5	TRBD1	NA	TRBJ1-5	TGTGCCAGCAGCTTGGCCCAAGGGACAGGGAATCAGCCCCAGCATTTT	CASSLAQGTGNQPQHF
TRBV9	NA	NA	TRBJ2-3	TGTGCCAGCAGCGTAGGGACTACCACCATTGATACGCAGTATTTT	CASSVGTTTIDTQYF
TRBV27	NA	NA	TRBJ2-2	TGTGCCAGCAAACCCCTGGGGACCGGGGAGCTGTTTTTT	CASKPLGTGELFF
TRBV2	NA	NA	TRBJ2-1	TGTGCCAGCGTGCACGGTGAGCAGTTCTTC	CASVHGEQFF
TRBV7-8	TRBD2	once	TRBJ2-3	TGTGCCAGCAGCCCCTACACTAGCGGGGGAGGCACAGATACGCAGTATTTT	CASSPYTSGGGTDTQYF
TRBV7-9	TRBD2	NA	TRBJ2-1	TGTGCCAGCAGCTTGGTCAGCGGGGGGTATAACAATGAGCAGTTCTTC	CASSLVSGGYNNEQFF
TRBV4-1	NA	NA	TRBJ2-2	TGCGCCAGCAGCCAAGAGGGAGACTATACCGGGGAGCTGTTTTTT	CASSQEGDYTGELFF
TRBV6-5	NA	NA	TRBJ1-1	TGTGCCAGCAGTTACAGGACTGAAGCTTTCTTT	CASSYRTEAFF
TRBV9	TRBD2	NA	TRBJ2-3	TGTGCCAGCAGCGCAGCGGGGGGGCTCGGGGCAGATACGCAGTATTTT	CASSAAGGLGADTQYF
TRBV10-3	NA	NA	TRBJ1-2	TGTGCCATCAGTGGTAGTATCAGTAGAGACCCCGAATCTATTAACTATGGCTACACCTTC	CAISGSISRDPESINYGYTF
TRBV7-7	TRBD2	once	TRBJ2-7	TGTGCCAGCAGCTTAGCGGGTAGCGGGGTCTACGAGCAGTACTTC	CASSLAGSGVYEQYF
TRBV6-6	TRBD1	once	TRBJ1-2	TGTGCCAGCAGTTACGGGGACAGATTCGTTGGCTACACCTTC	CASSYGDRFVGYTF
TRBV9	TRBD1	NA	TRBJ2-5	TGTGCCAGCAGCGTTGGGACAGGGCAAGAGACCCAGTACTTC	CASSVGTGQETQYF
TRBV11-2	NA	NA	TRBJ1-1	TGTGCCAGCAGCGCAAACAGGGCAATACGAACTGAAGCTTTCTTT	CASSANRAIRTEAFF
TRBV5-4	NA	NA	TRBJ2-5	TGTGCCAGCAGCTTGTTGGGGTCGGAGACCCAGTACTTC	CASSLLGSETQYF
TRBV7-9	NA	NA	TRBJ1-5	TGTGCCAGCAGCTCTTCCGGGATGAGCAATCAGCCCCAGCATTTT	CASSSSGMSNQPQHF
TRBV19	TRBD1	NA	TRBJ2-5	TGTGCCAGTAGTATAGTGGCAGGGGGCGGGCAAGAGACCCAGTACTTC	CASSIVAGGGQETQYF
TRBV28	TRBD2	NA	TRBJ2-3	TGTGCCAGCAGTTTAGGGCTAGCGGGGGCCTCGAGCACAGATACGCAGTATTTT	CASSLGLAGASSTDTQYF